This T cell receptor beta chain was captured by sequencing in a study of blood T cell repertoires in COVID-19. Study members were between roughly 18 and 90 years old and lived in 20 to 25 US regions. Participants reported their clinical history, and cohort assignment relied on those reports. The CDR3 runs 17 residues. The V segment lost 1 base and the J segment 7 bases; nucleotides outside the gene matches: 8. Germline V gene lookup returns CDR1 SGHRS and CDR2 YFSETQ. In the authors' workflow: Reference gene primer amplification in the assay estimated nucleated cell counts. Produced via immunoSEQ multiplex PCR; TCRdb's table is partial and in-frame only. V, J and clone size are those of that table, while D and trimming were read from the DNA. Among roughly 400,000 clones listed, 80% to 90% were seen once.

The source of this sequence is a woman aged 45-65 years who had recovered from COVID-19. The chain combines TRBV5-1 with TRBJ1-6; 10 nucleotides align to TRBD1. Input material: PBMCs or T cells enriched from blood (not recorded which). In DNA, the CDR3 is TGCGCCAGCAGCTTGACTCAGACAGGGGGCAAAAATTCACCCCTCCACTTT. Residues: CASSLTQTGGKNSPLHF.